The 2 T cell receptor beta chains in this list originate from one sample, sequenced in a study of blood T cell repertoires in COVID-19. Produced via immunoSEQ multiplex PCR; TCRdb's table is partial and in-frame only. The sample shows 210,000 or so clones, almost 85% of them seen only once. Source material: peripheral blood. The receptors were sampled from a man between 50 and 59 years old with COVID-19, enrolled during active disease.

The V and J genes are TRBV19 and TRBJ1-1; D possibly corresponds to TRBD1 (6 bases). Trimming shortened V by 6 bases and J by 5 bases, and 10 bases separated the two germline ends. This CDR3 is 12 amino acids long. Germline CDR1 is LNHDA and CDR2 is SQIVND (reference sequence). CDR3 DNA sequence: TGTGCCAGTAGCGACAGGTGGACTGAAGCTTTCTTT. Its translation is CASSDRWTEAFF.

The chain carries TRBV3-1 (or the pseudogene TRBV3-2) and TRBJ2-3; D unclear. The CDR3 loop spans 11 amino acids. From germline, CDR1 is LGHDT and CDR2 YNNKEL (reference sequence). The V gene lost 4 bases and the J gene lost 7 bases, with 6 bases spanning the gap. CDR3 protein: CASSLLYTQYF. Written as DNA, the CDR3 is TGTGCCAGCAGCCTCCTATATACGCAGTATTTT.